The 5 T cell receptor beta chains below all came from one sample that was sequenced in a study of blood T cells in healthy people across ages. The authors ran a second PCR of 7 to 11 cycles using a sample-barcoded 5' primer and a J-beta primer mix. TCRdb fed the 5' RACE reads into MiXCR, producing one record per CDR3 protein. The table has about 1.8 million distinct CDR3 sequences, around 50% seen once. The specimen sequenced was blood. Receptors originate from a woman aged 35 to 49 in good health.

V and J are TRBV24-1 and TRBJ2-3; D gene uncertain. The CDR3 covers 14 residues. V lost 0 bases and J lost 5, with 8 bases in between. CDR1 and CDR2 from the germline V gene are KGHDR and SFDVKD. The CDR3 DNA is TGTGCCACCAGTGATTTGATGACTGGAGATACGCAGTATTTT. This sequence encodes CATSDLMTGDTQYF.

In regard to this clonotype: The junction does not match germline at one end; this may be a read error. V is TRBV5-1 and J is TRBJ2-3; D not certain. In germline, CDR1 is SGHRS, CDR2 YFSETQ. This CDR3 has 15 amino acids. The CDR3 bases are TGCGTCAGCAGCTTGGGTGCGGTTAGCACAGATACGCAGTATTTT. This gives the protein CVSSLGAVSTDTQYF.

The chain recombines TRBV6-2 or TRBV6-3 with TRBJ2-4; D is unresolved. Gene TRBJ2-7 matches the end of the DNA better, so the J call may be wrong. CDR3 length: 13 amino acids. In germline, CDR1 is MNHEY, CDR2 SVGEGT. The CDR3 nucleotides read TGTGCCAGCAGTTATGACTGGGGCTACGAGCAGTACTTC. Its protein product is CASSYDWGYEQYF.

The chain employs TRBV4-2 and TRBJ2-1; 11 bases are shared with TRBD2. This CDR3 comprises 15 residues. The germline V gene encodes CDR1 LGHNA and CDR2 YNFKEQ. J was trimmed by 10 bases and V by 3 bases; bases with no gene match: 8. The CDR3 reads CASSQEVAGGREQFF. The DNA for the CDR3 is TGTGCCAGCAGCCAGGAGGTAGCGGGGGGGCGAGAGCAGTTCTTC.

As for this clonotype: The junction shows a germline mismatch at one end, possibly a read error. This chain uses TRBV24-1 with TRBJ2-1; unclear D gene. The CDR3 loop spans 16 amino acids. Germline CDR1 KGHDR, CDR2 SFDVKD. CDR3 in amino acids: CATSDLQLGSYDEQFF. The CDR3 DNA reads TGTGCCACCAGTGATTTGCAGTTGGGCTCCTACGATGAGCAGTTCTTC.